The next 25 T cell receptor beta chains were all read from a single sample in a study of PD-L1 blockade in urothelial cancer (dated by TCRdb to between 2016 and 2019). In light of the paper, this sample's time point label describes: pretreatment peripheral blood. Libraries came from the immunoSEQ multiplex PCR assay. TCRdb stores this immuneACCESS table with in-frame sequences only. Part of the clones is absent; in the studies checked, under half of the shortfall reflects unresolved V genes, and no reason is known for the rest. This sample is represented by more than 40,000 clones; approximately 85% of them were singletons. The ten most abundant clones make up under 2% of the sample. Sequenced material: PBMCs, taken around atezolizumab (anti-PD-L1) treatment. All receptors come from a man aged 50 to 59 with urothelial cancer.

The chain joins TRBV7-2 to TRBJ1-1; weak D call: TRBD1 (5 bases). The CDR3 is made up of 13 amino acids. Germline V gene lookup returns CDR1 SGHTA and CDR2 FQGNSA. V shed 1 base and J shed 7 bases, with 10 bases lying between them. CDR3 in DNA: TGTGCCAGCAGCTTAGAGAGGAGGGGTGAAGCTTTCTTT. It codes for CASSLERRGEAFF.

This clone was counted only a few times. The chain joins TRBV4-1 to TRBJ2-1; D may be TRBD1 (6 bases). The CDR3 consists of 17 residues. Trimming took off 0 bases at V and 9 bases at J, with 21 bases between the two ends. Germline CDR1 MGHRA, CDR2 YSYEKL. Here the CDR3 DNA reads TGCGCCAGCAGCCAAGATCAGGGGACCCTGCCTAGGGGTGAGCAGTTCTTC. This codes for CASSQDQGTLPRGEQFF.

The rearrangement uses TRBV27 and TRBJ2-3; 13 bases are shared with TRBD2. Germline CDR1 and CDR2: MNHEY and SMNVEV (reference sequence). The V segment lost 4 bases and the J segment 2 bases; nucleotides outside the gene matches: 9. This CDR3 spans 18 amino acids. The CDR3, as DNA: TGTGCCAGCAGTTCCTCACGACTAGCGGGGGGTCACACAGATACGCAGTATTTT. Its protein is CASSSSRLAGGHTDTQYF.

This chain joins TRBV5-4 and TRBJ1-2; TRBD1 aligns across 8 bases. Trimming cost V 0 bases and J 6 bases; bases outside gene matches: 7. This CDR3 region has 15 residues. Germline V gene lookup returns CDR1 SGHNT and CDR2 YYREEE (reference sequence). The CDR3 DNA sequence: TGTGCCAGCAGCTTGGAGCCCCAGGGGGCAAATGGCTACACCTTC. Protein sequence: CASSLEPQGANGYTF.

The chain uses TRBV6-1 and TRBJ2-1; D is possibly TRBD2 (6 bases). The CDR3 length is 12 residues. Trimming left V 6 bases short and J 9 bases short, with 12 bases between. Germline V gene lookup returns CDR1 MNHNS and CDR2 SASEGT. The CDR3, as DNA: TGTGCCAGCAGACTAGCTTGGGGTGAGCAGTTCTTC. Translated, it gives CASRLAWGEQFF.

This chain uses TRBV7-6 with TRBJ2-1, with D possibly matching TRBD1 (6 bases). The germline V gene has CDR1 SGHVS and CDR2 FNYEAQ. There are 17 residues in the CDR3. The V and J ends lost 5 bases and 4 bases respectively, with 21 bases between them. CDR3 DNA sequence: TGTGCCAGCAGCCCATCCCTCCGGCAGGGGAGATACAATGAGCAGTTCTTC. Encoded protein: CASSPSLRQGRYNEQFF.

J is TRBJ2-3 and V is TRBV6-5; 7 bases are a match to TRBD1. The CDR3 totals 14 residues. Germline V gives CDR1 MNHEY, CDR2 SVGAGI. Trimming cost V 6 bases and J 4 bases; bases outside gene matches: 7. CDR3: CASRPGQKADTQYF. Written as DNA, the CDR3 is TGTGCCAGCAGACCGGGACAGAAAGCAGATACGCAGTATTTT.

This chain joins TRBV6-6 and TRBJ1-2, with unresolved D. CDR1 and CDR2 from the germline V gene are MNHNY and SVGAGI (reference sequence). The CDR3 extends over 13 amino acids. The V and J ends lost 4 bases and 7 bases respectively, with 13 bases between them. The CDR3 sequence: CASSSDTVFGYTF. CDR3 DNA: TGTGCCAGCAGTTCAGACACGGTATTTGGCTACACCTTC.

The chain has TRBV2 and TRBJ1-1, with a weak D call TRBD1 (5 bases). V lost 7 bases and J 8 bases, leaving 17 bases between the germline ends. The CDR3 has 13 amino acids. Germline CDR1 reads SNHLY; CDR2 reads FYNNEI. The CDR3 DNA is TGTGCCAGCATATCGACAGCTTTTCGGGAAGCTTTCTTT. Amino acids: CASISTAFREAFF.

This chain joins TRBV10-3 and TRBJ2-5, with TRBD2 matching over 11 bases. Germline values: CDR1 ENHRY, CDR2 SYGVKD. V shed 4 bases and J 3 bases; nucleotides not matched to a gene: 10. There are 17 residues in the CDR3. The CDR3 region has the DNA TGTGCCATCAGTGGGGGACTAGCGGTCGGAAGGGAAGAGACCCAGTACTTC. Translating it yields CAISGGLAVGREETQYF.

The chain joins TRBV14 to TRBJ2-1; 8 nucleotides agree with TRBD1. The CDR3 has 15 amino acids. Germline loops: CDR1 SGHDN, CDR2 FVKESK. Germline trimming cut 4 bases from V and 7 bases from J; bases unmatched to any gene: 9. CDR3 DNA sequence: TGTGCCAGCAGCCTCCCCGGGACAGGCGTAAATGAGCAGTTCTTC. Protein product: CASSLPGTGVNEQFF.

This clone was counted only a few times. The chain couples TRBV10-1 to TRBJ1-1; TRBD1 matches at 7 bases. The CDR3 runs 13 residues. The V gene's germline CDR1 is WNHNN and CDR2 SYGVQD (reference sequence). V trimming: 5 bases; J trimming: 4 bases; junction bases outside the gene matches: 4. The chain's CDR3 is CASSRQGTTEAFF. Written as DNA, the CDR3 is TGCGCCAGCAGTCGACAGGGTACCACTGAAGCTTTCTTT.

This clone was detected a few times. The genes are TRBV2 and TRBJ1-2, with no clear D. The V end lost 6 bases, the J end lost 8 bases, and 10 bases lay between the germline ends. Germline CDR1 and CDR2: SNHLY and FYNNEI. This CDR3 region has 11 residues. In nucleotides, the CDR3 is TGTGCCAGCAGGGGAGACGGCGGCTACACCTTC. Protein: CASRGDGGYTF. The full variable domain, in which reference TRBV2 and TRBJ1-2 provide the parts outside the CDR3, is EPEVTQTPSHQVTQMGQEVILRCVPISNHLYFYWYRQILGQKVEFLVSFYNNEISEKSEIFDDQFSVERPDGSNFTLKIRSTKLEDSAMYFCASRGDGGYTFGSGTRLTVV.

This clone was seen a few times. The V gene is TRBV7-8, the J gene TRBJ1-2; TRBD1 is a possible D gene (6 bases). V lost 1 base and J 2 bases, leaving 17 bases between the germline ends. The CDR3 is 17 residues long. The germline V gene encodes CDR1 SGHVS and CDR2 FQNEAQ. The CDR3 sequence is CASSLGRGAGPNYGYTF. The CDR3 DNA reads as TGTGCCAGCAGCTTAGGTCGGGGGGCAGGCCCCAACTATGGCTACACCTTC.

This chain uses TRBV27 with TRBJ2-1, with TRBD2 matching 8 bases. Germline trimming cut 5 bases from V and 2 bases from J; bases unmatched to any gene: 5. The CDR3 runs to 15 residues. Germline loops: CDR1 MNHEY, CDR2 SMNVEV (reference sequence). Here the CDR3 DNA reads TGTGCCAGCAGTCCGGGACTAGTAACCTACAATGAGCAGTTCTTC. This sequence encodes CASSPGLVTYNEQFF.

J is TRBJ2-7 and V is TRBV5-1; 10 bases are a match to TRBD1. The J segment lost 6 bases and the V segment lost 5 bases, leaving 8 bases of the junction unmatched. Looked up from germline, CDR1 is SGHRS and CDR2 is YFSETQ. The CDR3 totals 14 residues. The DNA for the CDR3 is TGCGCCAGCAGTCTCCGACAGGGGGCGGGCGAGCAGTACTTC. Translation gives CASSLRQGAGEQYF.

The chain recombines TRBV18 with TRBJ2-1, with TRBD2 matching over 11 bases. V lost 5 bases, J lost 5 bases, and 5 bases stayed unmatched. This CDR3 contains 15 residues. Germline V lookup: CDR1 KGHSH, CDR2 LQKENI. The CDR3 DNA sequence: TGTGCCAGCTCAAAACTTAGCGGGGGGGACAATGAGCAGTTCTTC. Its translation is CASSKLSGGDNEQFF.

The rearrangement uses TRBV11-2 and TRBJ1-5, with D maybe TRBD1 (5 bases). Germline lookup yields CDR1 SGHAT and CDR2 FQNNGV. V gave up 3 bases and J gave up 2 bases, with 11 bases separating them. This CDR3 contains 15 residues. This CDR3 reads CASSFGGLGNQPQHF. Here the CDR3 DNA reads TGTGCCAGCAGCTTTGGGGGGTTGGGCAATCAGCCCCAGCATTTT.

CDR3 in amino acids: CASSLFLLGSGGGYTF. The CDR3, as DNA: TGTGCCAGCAGTTTATTTTTATTGGGGTCCGGGGGAGGCTACACCTTC. The V gene is TRBV28, the J gene TRBJ1-2; the D gene is possibly TRBD1 (5 bases). The V gene lost 1 base and the J gene lost 8 bases, with 20 bases spanning the gap. CDR1 and CDR2 (germline): MDHEN, SYDVKM. The CDR3 covers 16 residues.

The count of this clone is one. For the CDR3, the DNA is TGTGCCACATGCGGCGGGGGGCTGAATGAGCAGTTCTTC. Amino acid sequence: CATCGGGLNEQFF. This rearrangement joins TRBV6-5 to TRBJ2-1; TRBD2 aligns across 8 bases. The CDR3 is 13 residues long. J gave up 7 bases and V 10 bases, and 9 bases lay outside the gene matches. Looked up from germline, CDR1 is MNHEY and CDR2 is SVGAGI.

This rearrangement joins TRBV9 to TRBJ1-1; D is ambiguous. V lost 0 bases, J lost 11 bases, and 17 bases lay in between. The CDR3 covers 14 residues. Germline-derived CDR1 and CDR2 are SGDLS and YYNGEE. The CDR3 coding sequence is TGTGCCAGCAGCGTAGACTACAGCCCCGCGGGGGCTTTCTTT. Translating gives CASSVDYSPAGAFF.

This chain joins TRBV6-4 and TRBJ2-2; D not certain. From germline, CDR1 is MRHNA and CDR2 SNTAGT. The CDR3 consists of 12 residues. Deletions cut 9 bases from V and 1 base from J, with 6 bases between. The CDR3 loop reads CARPENTGELFF. CDR3 in DNA: TGTGCCAGACCAGAGAACACCGGGGAGCTGTTTTTT.

The chain links TRBV7-9 to TRBJ1-1, with a tentative D call TRBD1 (5 bases). This CDR3 has 14 residues. Germline assignment: CDR1 SEHNR and CDR2 FQNEAQ (reference sequence). V lost 8 bases to trimming and J lost 8 bases, with 21 bases between them. This CDR3 is CASPQMEGPAEAFF. In nucleotides, the CDR3 is TGTGCCAGCCCCCAAATGGAGGGGCCGGCAGAAGCTTTCTTT.

The chain is built from TRBV5-1 and TRBJ2-5; no firm D call. This CDR3 has 14 amino acids. V shed 1 base and J shed 3 bases, with 10 bases lying between them. Per germline, CDR1 SGHRS and CDR2 YFSETQ. CDR3 bases: TGCGCCAGCAGCTTGAGTGGGCCCAAAGAGACCCAGTACTTC. Protein: CASSLSGPKETQYF.

The V and J genes are TRBV2 and TRBJ1-3, with 7 bases matching TRBD1. V gave up 8 bases and J gave up 3 bases; unmatched junction bases: 4. The CDR3 runs to 13 residues. Germline V CDR1 and CDR2: SNHLY, FYNNEI. DNA for the CDR3: TGTGCCAGCCGGGGACAGCTTGGAAACACCATATATTTT. Translating gives CASRGQLGNTIYF.